The 19 T cell receptor beta chains presented below share a single source sample, sequenced in a study of blood T cells in healthy people across ages. Primers used in a second PCR of about 7 to 12 cycles were a sample-barcoded 5' primer and a J-beta primer mix. One entry per CDR3 protein, called by TCRdb with MiXCR from the 5' RACE reads. The repertoire holds about 1,500,000 distinct CDR3 sequences, with over 25% as singletons. Sample: blood. The receptors come from a woman in her twenties or thirties in good health.

This clonotype showed up just a few times. V and J are TRBV7-2 and TRBJ2-1; 8 bases are a match to TRBD2. The junction had 11 bases not matched to a gene; V was cut back by 3 bases and J by 7 bases. In germline, CDR1 is SGHTA, CDR2 FQGNSA. The CDR3 is 16 residues long. CDR3 residues: CASSFWGAGARNEQFF. The CDR3 region has the DNA TGTGCCAGCAGCTTCTGGGGAGCGGGAGCTCGTAATGAGCAGTTCTTC.

The chain uses TRBV7-9 and TRBJ2-1; 8 bases map to TRBD2. Germline V lookup: CDR1 SEHNR, CDR2 FQNEAQ (reference sequence). CDR3 length: 15 amino acids. With V trimmed by 4 bases and J by 3 bases, 5 bases remained unmatched. In DNA form, the CDR3 reads TGTGCCAGCAGCTCGACGGGACTAGGCTACAATGAGCAGTTCTTC. Protein product: CASSSTGLGYNEQFF.

The CDR3 is CASSKAGLAVSYEQYF. The CDR3 region has the DNA TGTGCCAGCAGCAAAGCGGGACTAGCGGTCTCCTACGAGCAGTACTTC. The chain links TRBV7-2 to TRBJ2-7; 11 positions match TRBD2. Germline V gene data show CDR1 as SGHTA and CDR2 as FQGNSA. This CDR3 spans 16 amino acids. V trimming: 5 bases; J trimming: 0 bases; junction bases outside the gene matches: 6.

This clonotype was seen more than once but under ten times. At one of its ends the junction is not consistent with the germline gene, which may arise from a read error. This rearrangement joins TRBV6-5 to TRBJ1-6; D is unresolved. The CDR3 runs 14 residues. Looked up from germline, CDR1 is MNHEY and CDR2 is SVGAGI. The CDR3 nucleotides are TGTGCCAGCAGATACTGGAGGGAAGATTCACCCCTCCACTTT. Its translation is CASRYWREDSPLHF.

This clonotype was found many times. The chain employs TRBV20-1 and TRBJ2-7, with TRBD2 identical over 9 bases. Losses at the gene ends were 1 base for V and 3 bases for J; bases not matched to a gene: 16. CDR3 length: 18 amino acids. The V gene's germline CDR1 is DFQATT and CDR2 SNEGSKA (reference sequence). CDR3 protein: CSARAPGGGAFNYYEQYF. The CDR3 nucleotides are TGCAGTGCTAGAGCCCCGGGCGGGGGGGCCTTCAACTACTACGAGCAGTACTTC.

The chain couples TRBV5-6 to TRBJ1-1, with a tentative D call TRBD1 (5 bases). The CDR3 is made up of 15 amino acids. With 0 bases removed from V and 3 bases from J, the gap between germline ends came to 12 bases. Germline loops: CDR1 SGHDT, CDR2 YYEEEE. CDR3 nucleotides: TGTGCCAGCAGCTTGGCCGTTGGCAGGGACACTGAAGCTTTCTTT. It codes for CASSLAVGRDTEAFF.

This clonotype was seen only a few times. The CDR3 DNA is TGTGCCAGCAGCTTTGCCCGGGAGGGCCCCACGCAGTATTTT. The encoded protein is CASSFAREGPTQYF. The chain carries TRBV11-2 and TRBJ2-3; TRBD2 aligns across 8 bases. Trimming at V came to 3 bases and at J to 9 bases, leaving 8 bases not matched to a gene. The germline V gene has CDR1 SGHAT and CDR2 FQNNGV. This CDR3 has 14 residues.

V is TRBV6-6 and J is TRBJ2-7; D unclear. Deletions cut 6 bases from V and 6 bases from J, with 12 bases between. There are 12 residues in the CDR3. Germline CDR1 and CDR2: MNHNY and SVGAGI (reference sequence). The CDR3 nucleotides read TGTGCCAGCAGGCAAGCTAGTGGCGAGCAGTACTTC. Translation: CASRQASGEQYF.

This clonotype appeared once. As DNA, the CDR3 is TGCAGTGCTAGAGTAGGTGGGGTGTCGGCTGGGACTGGCTACACCTTC. Its protein product is CSARVGGVSAGTGYTF. The J gene is TRBJ1-2, the V gene TRBV20-1; the D gene is possibly TRBD1 (5 bases). Trimming left V 1 base short and J 7 bases short, with 22 bases between. This CDR3 is built from 16 residues. Germline values: CDR1 DFQATT, CDR2 SNEGSKA (reference sequence).

This clonotype was detected a few times. The rearrangement joins TRBV7-3 to TRBJ2-5, with a weak D call TRBD2 (5 bases). The CDR3 length is 14 residues. V dropped 5 bases and J dropped 5 bases, with 15 bases sitting between them. In germline, CDR1 is SGHTA, CDR2 FQGTGA. The CDR3 here is CASSAILRGETQYF. CDR3 DNA: TGTGCCAGCAGCGCAATCCTCCGAGGGGAGACCCAGTACTTC.

To note about this clonotype: The junction and the germline gene differ at one end; a read error may be behind it. The genes are TRBV10-3 and TRBJ1-4, with 8 bases aligning to TRBD1. The CDR3 is 16 residues long. Looked up from germline, CDR1 is ENHRY and CDR2 is SYGVKD. CDR3 DNA: TGTGCCATCAGCTCGTTAGGGACAGGCTCCAATGAAAAACGGTTTTTT. Amino acids: CAISSLGTGSNEKRFF.

This clonotype was seen just once. This chain links TRBV5-1 with TRBJ2-5; TRBD2 aligns across 7 bases. Trimming took 0 bases from V and 9 from J; bases not matched to a gene: 2. The CDR3 is 12 amino acids. Germline V gene sequence: CDR1 SGHRS, CDR2 YFSETQ. CDR3 in DNA: TGCGCCAGCAGCTTGGCGGCGGGGGCCCAGTACTTC. It specifies CASSLAAGAQYF.

This sequence joins TRBV9 and TRBJ1-2; D perhaps matches TRBD1 (5 bases). The length of the CDR3 is 15 residues. CDR1 and CDR2 from the germline V gene are SGDLS and YYNGEE. V dropped 3 bases and J dropped 8 bases, with 20 bases sitting between them. The CDR3 here is CASSAAGRQPLGYTF. CDR3 sequence (DNA): TGTGCCAGCAGCGCAGCAGGAAGACAGCCGCTGGGCTACACCTTC.

This clonotype was seen repeatedly, ten times or more. The chain couples TRBV20-1 to TRBJ2-3; D unresolved. Germline V gives CDR1 DFQATT, CDR2 SNEGSKA (reference sequence). The CDR3 loop spans 13 amino acids. The V gene lost 1 base and the J gene lost 4 bases, with 9 bases spanning the gap. The chain's CDR3 is CSARVLDPDTQYF. CDR3 DNA sequence: TGCAGTGCTAGAGTCCTAGATCCAGATACGCAGTATTTT.

V is TRBV5-1 and J is TRBJ1-5; D call uncertain. Germline loops: CDR1 SGHRS, CDR2 YFSETQ. The CDR3 has 13 residues. V shed 0 bases and J shed 2 bases, with 3 bases lying between them. CDR3 sequence reads: CASSLACNQPQHF. DNA of the CDR3: TGCGCCAGCAGCTTGGCCTGCAATCAGCCCCAGCATTTT. The full variable domain, with the rest looked up from reference TRBV5-1 and TRBJ1-5, is KAGVTQTPRYLIKTRGQQVTLSCSPISGHRSVSWYQQTPGQGLQFLFEYFSETQRNKGNFPGRFSGRQFSNSRSEMNVSTLELGDSALYLCASSLACNQPQHFGDGTRLSIL.

About this clonotype: This could be a read error, since a much larger clone is one nucleotide away. This rearrangement joins TRBV7-2 to TRBJ2-5; maybe TRBD2 (6 bases). The V end lost 2 bases, the J end lost 11 bases, and 21 bases lay between the germline ends. CDR3 length equals 15 residues. Germline V gene sequence: CDR1 SGHTA, CDR2 FQGNSA. CDR3 in DNA: TGTGCCAGCAGCTTAAGGGGCCGGAACGGAGGGGTGCAGTACTTC. This codes for CASSLRGRNGGVQYF.

This chain links TRBV7-9 with TRBJ1-1; maybe TRBD1 (5 bases). Per the germline V gene, CDR1 is SEHNR and CDR2 is FQNEAQ (reference sequence). V was trimmed by 5 bases and J by 3 bases, leaving 10 bases between them. The CDR3 extends over 13 amino acids. CDR3 residues: CASSHGGDTEAFF. CDR3 nucleotides: TGTGCCAGCAGCCATGGGGGAGACACTGAAGCTTTCTTT.

This clonotype was recorded at least ten times. The chain combines TRBV20-1 with TRBJ1-5; D gene ambiguous. The ends were cut back, 6 bases at V and 4 bases at J, with 13 bases in the middle. This CDR3 has 13 amino acids. Germline V gene lookup returns CDR1 DFQATT and CDR2 SNEGSKA (reference sequence). CDR3 sequence (DNA): TGCAGTGCCCGCGGCGGTGGAAATCAGCCCCAGCATTTT. Protein product: CSARGGGNQPQHF.

This clonotype appeared many times. The chain couples TRBV12-5 to TRBJ2-1; no clear D. Trimming left V 4 bases short and J 3 bases short, with 10 bases between. The CDR3 totals 14 residues. Looked up from germline, CDR1 is LGHNT and CDR2 is FRNRAP. The CDR3 loop reads CASGSTDGYNEQFF. The CDR3 DNA reads TGTGCTAGTGGTTCCACGGACGGCTACAATGAGCAGTTCTTC.